This T cell receptor (beta chain) was sequenced in a study of T cells in Graves' hyperthyroidism and ophthalmopathy. Overall study findings and caveats: The model anticipated ophthalmopathy a median around six months pre-onset. Researchers found most expanded thyroid clonotypes above 0.001 in blood as well.

At least 3 on the Clinical Activity Score was recorded for ophthalmopathy patients, who also had NOSPECS grade at least 4 and duration under 3 months. There were TCR beta CDR3 regions amplified from RNA transcripts. When the TCR CDR3 underwent first-round RT-PCR, the HTBI primer set was used. MiXCR, run by TCRdb on the multiplex PCR reads, gives a single entry per CDR3 protein. The sample holds roughly 500,000 distinct CDR3 sequences, approximately 25% seen once. This CDR3 spans 12 amino acids. The V end lost 8 bases, the J end lost 9 bases, and 14 bases lay between the germline ends. Per the germline V gene, CDR1 is MDHEN and CDR2 is SYDVKM. Note on this clonotype: Antigen unknown.

The clonotype comes from a woman aged 25-40 years with Graves' ophthalmopathy. Sequencing used blood. The V gene is TRBV28, the J gene TRBJ1-5; D might be TRBD1 (5 bases). CDR3 sequence reads: CASLDTGGPQHF. CDR3 coding DNA: TGTGCCAGCTTAGATACCGGGGGGCCCCAGCATTTT.